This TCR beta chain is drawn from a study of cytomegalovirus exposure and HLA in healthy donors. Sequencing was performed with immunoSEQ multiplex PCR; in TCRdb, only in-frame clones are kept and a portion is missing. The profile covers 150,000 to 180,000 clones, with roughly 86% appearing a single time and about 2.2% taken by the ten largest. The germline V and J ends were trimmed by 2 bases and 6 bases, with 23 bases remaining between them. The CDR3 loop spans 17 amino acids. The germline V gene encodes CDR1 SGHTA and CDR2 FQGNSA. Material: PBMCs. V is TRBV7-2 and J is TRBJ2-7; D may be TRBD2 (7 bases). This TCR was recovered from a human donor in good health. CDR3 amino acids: CASSLLGTRSRTSEQYF. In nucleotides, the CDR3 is TGTGCCAGCAGCTTATTAGGGACACGTAGTCGGACTAGCGAGCAGTACTTC.